The entry below describes one T cell receptor (beta chain). Its antigen remains unidentified. This entry is derived from a study of blood T cells in healthy people across ages. Study findings and constraints: More naive CD4+ cells and higher diversity marked long-lived donors relative to aged donors.

With a J-beta primer mix and a sample-barcoded 5' primer, a second PCR ran roughly 6 to 11 cycles. Every single cDNA molecule received a tag from a template-switch adaptor with 12 random nucleotides. TCRdb analysed the 5' RACE reads with MiXCR anew, one entry per CDR3 protein. Found here are about 800,000 distinct CDR3 sequences, more than 20% of them singletons; the top ten hold under 4.5%. The CDR3 has 16 residues. This same sample was also part of a study on T cells of mothers and their children. From that study: The effect of thymic selection on TCR recombination output is similar between related and unrelated pairs. Slightly higher but non-significant overlap marked related mother-child pairs versus unrelated pairs.

Specimen: blood. The V and J genes are TRBV21-1 and TRBJ2-5. TRBV21-1 is an annotated pseudogene. This clonotype was sampled from a boy younger than 18 in good health. As DNA, the CDR3 is TGTGCCAGCAGCAAAGCTCGTGAAGATAACGGAGAGACCCAGTACTTC. Residues: CASSKAREDNGETQYF.